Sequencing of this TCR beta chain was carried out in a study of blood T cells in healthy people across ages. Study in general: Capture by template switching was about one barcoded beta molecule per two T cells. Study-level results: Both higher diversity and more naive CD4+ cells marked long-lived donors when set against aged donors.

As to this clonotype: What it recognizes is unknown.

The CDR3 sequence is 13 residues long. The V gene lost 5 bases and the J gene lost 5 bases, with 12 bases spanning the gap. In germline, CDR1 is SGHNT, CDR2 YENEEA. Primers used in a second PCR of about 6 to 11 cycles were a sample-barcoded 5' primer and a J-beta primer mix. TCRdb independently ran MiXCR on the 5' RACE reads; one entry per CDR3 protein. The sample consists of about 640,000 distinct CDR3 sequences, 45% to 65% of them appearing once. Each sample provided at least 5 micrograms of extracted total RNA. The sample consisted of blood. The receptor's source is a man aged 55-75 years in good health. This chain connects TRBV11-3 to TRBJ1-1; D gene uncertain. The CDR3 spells CASSEGGRTEAFF. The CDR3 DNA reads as TGTGCCAGCAGCGAGGGAGGGCGGACTGAAGCTTTCTTT. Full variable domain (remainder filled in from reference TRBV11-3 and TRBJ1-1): EAGVVQSPRYKIIEKKQPVAFWCNPISGHNTLYWYLQNLGQGPELLIRYENEEAVDDSQLPKDRFSAERLKGVDSTLKIQPAELGDSAVYLCASSEGGRTEAFFGQGTRLTVV.